The clone carrying this T cell receptor (beta chain) has a handful of counts. The antigen is unknown. Input for naive CD8 libraries was about 17,000 to 1,100,000 sorted cells; the RNA fraction used was 10%, 30% or 50%. As CD8+CD4-CCR7+CD45RA+ cells, naive CD8 T cells were sorted. The data were obtained in a study of molecular identifiers for immune sequencing clone quantification. Study-wide points: Sizes of clones that are highly expanded could be underestimated (if identical TCR molecules share a barcode). It was shown that clones above 20 RNA copies held over 97% of effector molecules, but under 1% in naive cells.

From the PCR reads, TCRdb called clonotypes with MiXCR, one entry per CDR3 protein. The sample lists about 510,000 distinct CDR3 sequences, around 21% occurring once. With V trimmed by 5 bases and J by 4 bases, 3 bases remained unmatched. This CDR3 comprises 15 residues. Germline V lookup: CDR1 MNHEY, CDR2 SMNVEV (reference sequence). Material for sequencing was naive CD8+ T cells from blood, with Jurkat cell RNA spiked in. Stated subset: FACS-sorted CD8+CD4-CCR7+CD45RA+ naive T cells. The V and J genes are TRBV27 and TRBJ1-4; TRBD1 agrees at 11 bases. The receptor was isolated from a human donor in good health. Some libraries in this study had Jurkat cell RNA spiked in. This CDR3 reads CASSEDRGLNEKLFF. The DNA of the CDR3 is TGTGCCAGCAGTGAGGACAGGGGGCTTAATGAAAAACTGTTTTTT. Together with reference TRBV27 and TRBJ1-4, the CDR3 gives the full variable domain: EAQVTQNPRYLITVTGKKLTVTCSQNMNHEYMSWYRQDPGLGLRQIYYSMNVEVTDKGDVPEGYKVSRKEKRNFPLILESPSPNQTSLYFCASSEDRGLNEKLFFGSGTQLSVL.